What follows are 17 T cell receptor beta chains derived from one specimen sequenced in a study of response to subunit inactivated influenza vaccine. TCRdb itself ran the RT-PCR reads through MiXCR, one entry per CDR3 protein. Of 200,000 to 300,000 distinct CDR3 sequences listed, more than 9% are singletons. Sequenced here: non-naive T cells sorted from PBMCs, sampled about 14 days before vaccination. These receptors all come from a man in his fifties who received an inactivated influenza vaccine.

The chain links TRBV20-1 to TRBJ1-6; TRBD1 is a possible D gene (5 bases). Germline V gene lookup returns CDR1 DFQATT and CDR2 SNEGSKA (reference sequence). V gave up 0 bases and J gave up 9 bases, with 18 bases separating them. The CDR3 has 16 residues. The CDR3 protein is CSARDGAGGGGSPLHF. CDR3 sequence (DNA): TGCAGTGCTAGAGATGGGGCAGGCGGCGGCGGTTCACCCCTCCACTTT.

This clonotype was recorded a few times. The chain combines TRBV4-1 with TRBJ2-3; TRBD2 might be the D (7 bases). V gave up 1 base and J gave up 5 bases, with 10 bases separating them. This CDR3 region has 14 residues. CDR1 MGHRA and CDR2 YSYEKL come from the germline V gene. CDR3 region: CASSQGGGQDTQYF. Written as DNA, the CDR3 is TGCGCCAGCAGCCAAGGGGGGGGGCAAGATACGCAGTATTTT.

This clonotype was seen only a few times. The V call is TRBV28, the J call TRBJ2-1, with 8 bases aligning to TRBD2. Germline CDR1 reads MDHEN; CDR2 reads SYDVKM. The V gene end was trimmed by 6 bases and the J gene end by 8 bases; junction bases not matched to a gene: 3. The CDR3 is 12 amino acids. The CDR3 DNA is TGTGCCAGCAGCCGGGGGGGGTATGAGCAGTTCTTC. Amino acid sequence: CASSRGGYEQFF.

The table lists this clonotype with a few counts. The chain recombines TRBV12-3 or TRBV12-4 with TRBJ1-1; 7 nucleotides align to TRBD1. V trimming: 6 bases; J trimming: 11 bases; junction bases outside the gene matches: 9. The CDR3 loop spans 12 amino acids. The CDR3 region has the DNA TGTGCCAGCAGGCAAACAGGGGTTCTGGCTTTCTTT. This codes for CASRQTGVLAFF.

Here the CDR3 reads CSAKRGTGYNEQFF. The DNA of the CDR3 is TGCAGTGCAAAGAGGGGGACCGGGTACAATGAGCAGTTCTTC. The chain couples TRBV20-1 to TRBJ2-1; tentatively, D is TRBD1 (6 bases). The CDR3 contains 14 residues. Trimming stripped 6 bases from V and 4 bases from J, with 16 bases between. Germline loops: CDR1 DFQATT, CDR2 SNEGSKA (reference sequence).

The chain carries TRBV20-1 and TRBJ1-1; maybe TRBD1 (6 bases). This CDR3 comprises 14 residues. The V gene's germline CDR1 is DFQATT and CDR2 SNEGSKA (reference sequence). Trimming took 8 bases from V and 0 from J, leaving 16 bases between them. The CDR3 here is CSPEKGGLNTEAFF. For the CDR3, the DNA is TGCAGTCCCGAAAAAGGGGGTCTGAACACTGAAGCTTTCTTT.

This clonotype was seen many times. V gene TRBV20-1 combines with J gene TRBJ1-5; D uncertain. The V and J ends lost 0 bases and 3 bases respectively, with 6 bases between them. The CDR3 runs to 13 residues. Germline V lookup: CDR1 DFQATT, CDR2 SNEGSKA (reference sequence). The CDR3: CSARDHNNQPQHF. The CDR3 DNA follows: TGCAGTGCTAGAGATCACAACAATCAGCCCCAGCATTTT.

This clonotype occurred a few times. The V call is TRBV11-2, the J call TRBJ2-7; D tentatively fits TRBD1 or TRBD2 (6 bases each). Trimming removed 5 bases at V and 7 bases at J, with 24 bases between. Germline V CDR1 and CDR2: SGHAT, FQNNGV. CDR3 length equals 16 residues. The CDR3 is CASSPGSGGLLREQYF. In DNA form, the CDR3 reads TGTGCCAGCAGCCCCGGGTCCGGGGGCCTTCTGCGGGAGCAGTACTTC. The full variable domain, completed using reference TRBV11-2 and TRBJ2-7, is EAGVAQSPRYKIIEKRQSVAFWCNPISGHATLYWYQQILGQGPKLLIQFQNNGVVDDSQLPKDRFSAERLKGVDSTLKIQPAKLEDSAVYLCASSPGSGGLLREQYFGPGTRLTVT.

The chain carries TRBV7-6 and TRBJ2-3; weak D call: TRBD2 (8 bases). The CDR3 extends over 16 amino acids. CDR1 and CDR2 from the germline V gene are SGHVS and FNYEAQ. The germline V and J ends were trimmed by 3 bases and 0 bases, with 13 bases remaining between them. DNA for the CDR3: TGTGCCAGCAGCTTTAGCGGGACAGATAGCACAGATACGCAGTATTTT. This gives the protein CASSFSGTDSTDTQYF.

The chain recombines TRBV5-1 with TRBJ2-5, with TRBD2 as a possible D gene (6 bases). V was cut by 3 bases and J by 7 bases, with 13 bases left in between. This CDR3 contains 13 residues. Germline V CDR1 and CDR2: SGHRS, YFSETQ. Written as DNA, the CDR3 is TGCGCCAGCAGCTGGAGCCGCGGGATGACCCAGTACTTC. Translating gives CASSWSRGMTQYF.

This clonotype showed up just a few times. This chain links TRBV11-1 with TRBJ2-5, with D possibly being TRBD2 (6 bases). The CDR3 sequence is 16 residues long. V lost 3 bases and J lost 1, with 15 bases in between. Germline values: CDR1 SGHAT, CDR2 FQDESV (reference sequence). CDR3: CASSFGGLRGQETQYF. The CDR3 DNA is TGTGCCAGCAGCTTTGGAGGACTAAGGGGCCAAGAGACCCAGTACTTC.

This clonotype was observed a few times. J is TRBJ2-5 and V is TRBV9; the match to TRBD1 covers 8 bases. Germline loops: CDR1 SGDLS, CDR2 YYNGEE. This CDR3 spans 14 amino acids. V was clipped by 0 bases and J by 7 bases; unmatched bases: 5. The CDR3 protein is CASSVGQGKGTQYF. The CDR3 DNA is TGTGCCAGCAGCGTAGGACAGGGGAAGGGGACCCAGTACTTC.

On this clonotype: At one end the junction does not follow the germline gene, possibly because of a read error. The chain recombines TRBV11-2 with TRBJ1-6; the D gene is possibly TRBD1 (6 bases). CDR1 and CDR2 (germline): SGHAT, FQNNGV. CDR3 length equals 16 residues. Here the CDR3 DNA reads TGTTCCAGCAGATCGGGGGCGAACTTTGGTAATTCACCCCTCCACTTT. Residues: CSSRSGANFGNSPLHF.

This sequence joins TRBV6-1 and TRBJ2-5, with 7 bases fitting TRBD2. The CDR3 extends over 14 amino acids. Germline values: CDR1 MNHNS, CDR2 SASEGT. V dropped 3 bases and J dropped 4; count of bases not matched to a gene: 5. CDR3 DNA: TGTGCCAGCAGTGATCTGGGAGGGTCAGAGACCCAGTACTTC. It is translated as CASSDLGGSETQYF.

The V gene is TRBV4-1, the J gene TRBJ1-6; the D is unclear. The germline gives CDR1 MGHRA, CDR2 YSYEKL. V was clipped by 0 bases and J by 10 bases, with 10 bases between them. The CDR3 runs 14 residues. This CDR3 is CASSQDPTGSPLHF. CDR3 sequence (DNA): TGCGCCAGCAGCCAAGATCCCACGGGATCACCCCTCCACTTT.

CDR3: CASSPKGGTYEQYF. The CDR3 DNA is TGCGCCAGCAGCCCTAAGGGGGGCACCTACGAGCAGTACTTC. This chain joins TRBV5-1 and TRBJ2-7; D is tentatively TRBD1 or TRBD2 (6 bases each). V shed 4 bases and J shed 2 bases, with 13 bases lying between them. Germline values: CDR1 SGHRS, CDR2 YFSETQ. The CDR3 runs 14 residues.

This clonotype was found a few times. The chain couples TRBV6-5 to TRBJ1-3; D is ambiguous. The CDR3 has 16 amino acids. The germline gives CDR1 MNHEY, CDR2 SVGAGI. V was pared by 4 bases and J by 1 base, with 14 bases between. In DNA, the CDR3 is TGTGCCAGCAGTTCCAGACCGAGATCTTCTGGAAACACCATATATTTT. As protein: CASSSRPRSSGNTIYF.